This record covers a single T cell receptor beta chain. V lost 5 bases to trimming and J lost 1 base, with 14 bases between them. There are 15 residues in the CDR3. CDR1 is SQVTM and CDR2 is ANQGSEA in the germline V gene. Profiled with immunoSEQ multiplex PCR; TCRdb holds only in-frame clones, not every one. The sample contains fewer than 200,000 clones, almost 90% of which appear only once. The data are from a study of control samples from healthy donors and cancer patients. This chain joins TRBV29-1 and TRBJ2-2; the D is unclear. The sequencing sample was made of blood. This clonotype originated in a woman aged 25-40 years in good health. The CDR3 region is CSVSESYMNTGELFF. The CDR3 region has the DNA TGCAGCGTTTCGGAGTCCTATATGAACACCGGGGAGCTGTTTTTT.